This TCR beta chain appears in the sequencing data of a study of shared clonotypes between healthy human individuals. Naive CD8 cells lacked CD45RO, underwent positive selection for CCR7 and left out terminally differentiated effector memory CD45RA+ cells. TCRdb's table, derived via immunoSEQ multiplex PCR, lists solely in-frame clones and lacks some. The profile shows about 680,000 clones, roughly 94% of them singletons. Comment on this clone: Its matching antigen is unknown.

V was clipped by 5 bases and J by 5 bases; unmatched bases: 14. Germline CDR1 and CDR2: SEHNR and FQNEAQ (reference sequence). This CDR3 is 16 amino acids long. General study points: Generation of non-shared clonotypes was less probable than generation of clonotypes shared by all four donors. Only blood underwent sampling, and tissue repertoires likely differ.

The clonotype originates from a man aged 25-45 years in good health. The material sequenced was naive CD8+ T cells sorted from blood. The rearrangement joins TRBV7-9 to TRBJ1-1, with 7 nucleotides matching TRBD1. This CDR3 is CASSDAAGGVRTEAFF. The CDR3 nucleotides are TGTGCCAGCAGCGACGCCGCAGGGGGAGTTCGGACTGAAGCTTTCTTT.